This T cell receptor beta chain derives from a study of lymphopenia after photon versus proton radiotherapy. Study findings and constraints: Proton therapy kept repertoires fairly stable, unlike photons, which gained effector/memory cells. In patients who died, overall survival fell as post-nadir TCR diversity dropped more.

As to this clone: Its specificity is unknown.

The germline gives CDR1 LNHDA, CDR2 SQIVND (reference sequence). V lost 7 bases, J lost 9 bases, and 25 bases lay in between. This CDR3 spans 16 amino acids. Sequencing was performed with immunoSEQ multiplex PCR; in TCRdb, only in-frame clones are kept and a portion is missing. The sample includes 15,000 to 20,000 clones, about 88% seen only once; the top ten take under 60%. Here the sequenced sample was peripheral blood, taken from a patient treated with proton-based radiotherapy. The chain combines TRBV19 with TRBJ1-3, with D maybe TRBD1 (5 bases). This TCR came from a woman aged 60-70 years with cholangiocarcinoma. Some clones in this sample may be carry-over from other donors' samples. The DNA for the CDR3 is TGTGCCAGTACCTTGGACGCGGGGCCGATACGGGGCACCATATATTTT. Its translation: CASTLDAGPIRGTIYF.